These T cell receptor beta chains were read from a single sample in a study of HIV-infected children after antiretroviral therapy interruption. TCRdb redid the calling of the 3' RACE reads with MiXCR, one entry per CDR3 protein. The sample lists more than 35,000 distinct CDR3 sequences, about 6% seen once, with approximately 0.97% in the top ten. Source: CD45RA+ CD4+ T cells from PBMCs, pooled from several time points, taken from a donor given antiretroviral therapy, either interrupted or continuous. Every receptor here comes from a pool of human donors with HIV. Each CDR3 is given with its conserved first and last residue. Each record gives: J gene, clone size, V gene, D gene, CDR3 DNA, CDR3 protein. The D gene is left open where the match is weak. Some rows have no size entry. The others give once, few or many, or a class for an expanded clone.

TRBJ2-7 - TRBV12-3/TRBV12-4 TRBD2 TGTGCCACCGCCGGGACTAAAGTCCCCACCTACGAGCAGTACTTC CATAGTKVPTYEQYF
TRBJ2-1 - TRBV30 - TGTGCCTGGAGGACACTGATGAGCTCCTACAATGAGCAGTTCTTC CAWRTLMSSYNEQFF
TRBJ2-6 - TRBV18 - TGTGCCAGCATCCAGGGAGGACTGAGTGGGGCCAACGTCCTGACTTTC CASIQGGLSGANVLTF
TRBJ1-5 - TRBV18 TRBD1 TGTGCCAGCTCGCCCCACAGGGGCCCCGACCAAGGGCCCCAGCATTTT CASSPHRGPDQGPQHF
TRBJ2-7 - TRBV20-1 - TGCAGTGCTAGAGGGGAACACAGCTCCTACGAGCAGTACTTC CSARGEHSSYEQYF
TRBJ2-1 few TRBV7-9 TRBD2 TGTGCCAGCAGCCCGGCCCGCCTCGGGACTAGCGGGTCGGACGAGCAGTTCTTC CASSPARLGTSGSDEQFF
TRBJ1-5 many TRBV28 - TGTGCCAGCAGTTTCTCCGCGAGGCTCACCAATCAGCCCCAGCATTTT CASSFSARLTNQPQHF
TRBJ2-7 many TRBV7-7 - TGTGCCAGCAGCTTAGGTCCCGGTCCAGATTACGAGCAGTACTTC CASSLGPGPDYEQYF
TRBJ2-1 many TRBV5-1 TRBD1 TGCGCCAGCAGCACAAACAGGGGTCCTCCAGATGAGCAGTTCTTC CASSTNRGPPDEQFF
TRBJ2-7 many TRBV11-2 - TGTGCCAGCAGCCCCCAATTCTACGAGCAGTACTTC CASSPQFYEQYF
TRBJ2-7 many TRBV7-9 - TGTGCCAGCAGCTCAAGAATAGCCAGTTCCTACGAGCAGTACTTC CASSSRIASSYEQYF
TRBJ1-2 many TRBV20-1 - TGCAGTAACCATTGGGGGGGCTCTGGCTACACCTTC CSNHWGGSGYTF
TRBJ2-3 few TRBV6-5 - TGTGCCAGCAGTACATACAGGGTCGCAGATACGCAGTATTTT CASSTYRVADTQYF
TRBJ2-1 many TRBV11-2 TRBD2 TGTGCCAGCAGGGGACTACAGAGCTCCTACAATGAGCAGTTCTTC CASRGLQSSYNEQFF
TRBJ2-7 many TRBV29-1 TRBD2 TGCAGCGTAACCACCCTAGCGGGAGGGCCTTACGAGCAGTACTTC CSVTTLAGGPYEQYF
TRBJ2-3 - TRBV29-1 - TGTGGTGCTAGGGAAGACAGGCATAGTGCAGAAACGCTGTATTTT CGAREDRHSAETLYF
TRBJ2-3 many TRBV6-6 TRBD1 TGTGCCAGCAACGCGGACAGGGCCACAGATACGCAGTATTTT CASNADRATDTQYF
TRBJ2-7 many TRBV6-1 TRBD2 TGTGCCAGCAGTGATGCCCGGGGGGGGCAAAACACCTTGTACTTT CASSDARGGQNTLYF
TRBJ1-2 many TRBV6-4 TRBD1 TGTGCCAGCAGCATCGACAGGGGGCTTGGCTACACCTTC CASSIDRGLGYTF
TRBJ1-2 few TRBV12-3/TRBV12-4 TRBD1 TGTGCCAGCAGTACGGGGGACAGGAATTACTATGGCTACACCTTC CASSTGDRNYYGYTF
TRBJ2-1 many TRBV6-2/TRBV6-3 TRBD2 TGTGCCAGCAGTGCGTACGCTGGGACTAGCGGGGGGCTGAGTGAGCAGTTCTTC CASSAYAGTSGGLSEQFF
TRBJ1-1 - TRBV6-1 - TGTGCCAGCAAAGAGACAGGCCGGAACACTGTAGCTTTCTTT CASKETGRNTVAFF
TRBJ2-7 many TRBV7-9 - TGTGCCAGCAGCCTGCGCAACGAGCAGTACTTC CASSLRNEQYF
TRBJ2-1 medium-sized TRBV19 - TGTGCCAGCAGTATGACTGGGGGGGCGCCTGAGCAGTTCTTC CASSMTGGAPEQFF
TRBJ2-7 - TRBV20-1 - TGCAGTGCCAGGCACGGGCGGGGCCTGGTCTACGAGCAGTACTTC CSARHGRGLVYEQYF
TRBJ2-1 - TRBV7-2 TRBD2 TGTGCCAGCAGTTCTAGCGGGAGGCGCAACAATGAGCAGTTCTTC CASSSSGRRNNEQFF
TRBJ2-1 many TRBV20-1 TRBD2 TGCAGTGCTAGAGATGAGACTAGCGGGAGATTAGAGCAGTTCTTC CSARDETSGRLEQFF
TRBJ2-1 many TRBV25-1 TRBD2 TGTGCCAGCAGTGAAGTATCGCGGGGGGGCCTTGATGAGCAGTTCTTC CASSEVSRGGLDEQFF
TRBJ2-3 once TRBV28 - TGTGCCAGCAGTTTATTTTCCATTAGCACAGATACGCAGTATTTT CASSLFSISTDTQYF
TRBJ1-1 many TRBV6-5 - TGTGCCAGCAAAGCCGGGGACCACTTTCCGAGGACTGAAGCTTTCTTT CASKAGDHFPRTEAFF
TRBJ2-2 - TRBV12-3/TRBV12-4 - TGTGCCAGCAGTAAGGACCTCACCCCGGCCGGGGAGCTGTTTTTT CASSKDLTPAGELFF
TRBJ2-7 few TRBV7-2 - TGTGCCAGCAGCCTTTCAACCACTAAACCCTACGAGCAGTACTTC CASSLSTTKPYEQYF
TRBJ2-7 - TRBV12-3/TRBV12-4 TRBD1 TGTGCCAGCTCTAGACAGGGTGAGTCCTACGAGCAGTACTTC CASSRQGESYEQYF
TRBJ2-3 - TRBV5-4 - TGTGCCAGCAGCTCCCCAACAGATACGCAGTATTTT CASSSPTDTQYF
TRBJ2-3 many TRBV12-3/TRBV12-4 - TGTGCCAGCAGCCTTGGCGGGGGCACAGATACGCAGTATTTT CASSLGGGTDTQYF
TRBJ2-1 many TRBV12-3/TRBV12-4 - TGTGCCAGCACCGGCCAGGGGAGGGAATACAATGAGCAGTTCTTC CASTGQGREYNEQFF
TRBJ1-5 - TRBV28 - TGTGCCAGCAGACCAGGGAGGGTGGGAGACAATCAGCCCCAGCATTTT CASRPGRVGDNQPQHF
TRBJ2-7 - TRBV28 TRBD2 TGTGCCAGCAGTTTATACTTGGGACTAGCGGAGCCTCTCTCCTACGAGCAGTACTTC CASSLYLGLAEPLSYEQYF
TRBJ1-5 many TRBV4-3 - TGCGCCAGCAGCCAAGAACAGGGAGGTCAGCCCCAGCATTTT CASSQEQGGQPQHF
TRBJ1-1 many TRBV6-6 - TGTGCCAGCAGTTACTCGAGGACGTCGACTGAAGCTTTCTTT CASSYSRTSTEAFF
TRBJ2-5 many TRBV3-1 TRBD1 TGTGCCAGCAGCCAGACAGGGGAGACCCAGTACTTC CASSQTGETQYF
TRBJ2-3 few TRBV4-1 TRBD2 TGCACCAGCAGCCAAACTAGCGGCTCTAAGGCAGATACGCAGTATTTT CTSSQTSGSKADTQYF
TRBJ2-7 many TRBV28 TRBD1 TGTGCCAGCAGCCCGGGACAGTCCTACGAGCAGTACTTC CASSPGQSYEQYF
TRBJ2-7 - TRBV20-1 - TGCAGTGCTAGCGGGCAGGACTACGAGCAGTACTTC CSASGQDYEQYF
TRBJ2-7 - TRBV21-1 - TGTGCCAGCAGCCCGACAGATAGCCTCCCTTTC CASSPTDSLPF
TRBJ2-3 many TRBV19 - TGTGCCAGTACCCTGGGGCAGTCCACAGATACGCAGTATTTT CASTLGQSTDTQYF
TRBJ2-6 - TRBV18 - TGTGCCAGCTCACCAAAGGGGAACTCTGGGGCCAACGTCCTGACTTTC CASSPKGNSGANVLTF
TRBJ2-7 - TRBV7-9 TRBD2 TGTGCCAGCAGCTTAGCGCTTAGCGGGAGTGCCCACGAGCAGTACTTC CASSLALSGSAHEQYF
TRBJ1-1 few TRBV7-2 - TGTGCCAGCAGCTGGTCGCAGGGGAACACTGAAGCTTTCTTT CASSWSQGNTEAFF
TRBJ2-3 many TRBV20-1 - TGCAGTGCTAGAGAAAGACTGACCACAGATACGCAGTATTTT CSARERLTTDTQYF
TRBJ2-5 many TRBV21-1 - TGTGCCAGCATCCAAAGACCTAGCGGGAGACCGTGGCGAGAGACCCAGTACTTC CASIQRPSGRPWRETQYF
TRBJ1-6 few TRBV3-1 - TGTGCCAGCAGTCGACGACAGGATAATTCACCCCTCCACTTT CASSRRQDNSPLHF
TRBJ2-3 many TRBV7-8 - TGTGCCAGCAGCCCTTACACTAGCACAGATACGCAGTATTTT CASSPYTSTDTQYF
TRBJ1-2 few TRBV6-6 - TGTGCCAGCAGTCATGGAAACTATGGCTACACCTTC CASSHGNYGYTF